The 9 T cell receptor beta chains listed next were all sequenced from one sample in a study of cytomegalovirus exposure and HLA in healthy donors. The study ran its PCR with 60 Vbeta and 13 Jbeta primers. The method was immunoSEQ multiplex PCR; TCRdb's version includes in-frame clones alone and lacks a portion of them. This table has about 85,000 clones, over 70% appearing once. The sequencing sample was made of PBMCs. Receptors originate from a boy between 10 and 17 years old in good health and CMV-seronegative.

V is TRBV30 and J is TRBJ1-5; D remains unclear. Germline V gene lookup returns CDR1 GTSNPN and CDR2 SVGIG (reference sequence). Between the trimmed V and J ends, which lost 2 bases and 0 bases, there was a span of 8 bases. This CDR3 has 14 amino acids. The CDR3 is CAWSPGISNQPQHF. CDR3 bases: TGTGCCTGGAGTCCAGGAATTAGCAATCAGCCCCAGCATTTT.

This sequence joins TRBV7-7 and TRBJ2-5; 10 bases are a match to TRBD2. V shed 3 bases and J 4 bases; nucleotides not matched to a gene: 11. Germline CDR1 SSHAT, CDR2 FNYEAQ (reference sequence). The CDR3 spans 17 residues. CDR3: CASSLVPSGSVGETQYF. DNA for the CDR3: TGTGCCAGCAGCTTGGTACCTAGCGGGAGTGTAGGAGAGACCCAGTACTTC. Full variable domain (remainder filled in from reference TRBV7-7 and TRBJ2-5): GAGVSQSPRYKVTKRGQDVTLRCDPISSHATLYWYQQALGQGPEFLTYFNYEAQPDKSGLPSDRFSAERPEGSISTLTIQRTEQRDSAMYRCASSLVPSGSVGETQYFGPGTRLLVL.

The CDR3 protein is CASSVYRGVGLAPYEQYF. CDR3 DNA sequence: TGTGCCAGCAGTGTGTATCGGGGAGTTGGCCTCGCCCCCTACGAGCAGTACTTC. The rearrangement joins TRBV2 to TRBJ2-7; TRBD2 might be the D (5 bases). V was clipped by 4 bases and J by 2 bases, with 24 bases between them. The CDR3 covers 18 residues. Germline assignment: CDR1 SNHLY and CDR2 FYNNEI.

The V and J genes are TRBV19 and TRBJ2-7; D remains unclear. The CDR3 consists of 12 residues. Germline V gene lookup returns CDR1 LNHDA and CDR2 SQIVND (reference sequence). Trimming cost V 8 bases and J 2 bases, with 10 bases left between them. The CDR3 nucleotides read TGTGCCAGTTCTTCCTCGGCCTACGAGCAGTACTTC. Protein product: CASSSSAYEQYF.

The CDR3 spells CASSHFGTGKDNEQYF. The CDR3 DNA reads as TGCGCCAGCAGCCACTTTGGGACAGGGAAAGACAACGAGCAGTACTTC. The rearrangement links TRBV4-3 to TRBJ2-7; 9 nucleotides line up with TRBD1. Trimming removed 3 bases from V and 5 bases from J; junction bases left unmatched: 11. The CDR3 sequence is 16 residues long. The V gene's germline CDR1 is LGHNA and CDR2 YSLEER.

The rearrangement joins TRBV6-5 to TRBJ2-3, with a tentative D call TRBD1 (6 bases). V was shortened by 4 bases and J by 1 base, with 15 bases between the two germline ends. This CDR3 has 16 residues. CDR1 is MNHEY, CDR2 SVGAGI, per germline. The CDR3 region has the DNA TGTGCCAGCAGTTCCGAGGGGGAAGTGCGCACAGATACGCAGTATTTT. Its translation is CASSSEGEVRTDTQYF.

This clone has more than one count but fewer than ten. This chain links TRBV25-1 with TRBJ2-1, with D tentatively TRBD1 (6 bases). Germline CDR1 reads MGHDK; CDR2 reads SYGVNS. The CDR3 is 14 residues long. V lost 4 bases to trimming and J lost 8 bases, with 15 bases between them. In DNA, the CDR3 is TGTGCCAGCAGTGGACAGGAGTGGGGCCATGAGCAGTTCTTC. Translation: CASSGQEWGHEQFF.

The rearrangement joins TRBV27 to TRBJ1-2, with D possibly TRBD1 on 6 matching bases. There are 12 residues in the CDR3. Deletions cut 7 bases from V and 7 bases from J, with 13 bases between. Per the germline V gene, CDR1 is MNHEY and CDR2 is SMNVEV (reference sequence). The DNA of the CDR3 is TGTGCCAGCAAGATGACAGGAGGTGGCTACACCTTC. This sequence encodes CASKMTGGGYTF.

The chain is built from TRBV10-2 and TRBJ1-6, with 7 positions matching TRBD1. From germline, CDR1 is WSHSY and CDR2 SAAADI. V was pared by 7 bases and J by 9 bases, with 9 bases of the junction left unmatched. This CDR3 contains 14 residues. DNA of the CDR3: TGCGCCAGCACCCGGAACAGGGGTTCTTCACCCCTCCACTTT. Translating gives CASTRNRGSSPLHF.